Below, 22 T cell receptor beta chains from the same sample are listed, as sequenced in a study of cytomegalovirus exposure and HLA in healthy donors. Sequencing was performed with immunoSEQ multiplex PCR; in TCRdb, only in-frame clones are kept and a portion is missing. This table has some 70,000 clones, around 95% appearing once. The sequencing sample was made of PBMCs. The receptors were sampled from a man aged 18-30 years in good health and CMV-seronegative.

The DNA for the CDR3 is TGTGCCAGTAGAGTATTTGATTTGGGGGCGTATGGGACAGGGGGCATCAACACTGAAGCTTTCTTT. This encodes CASRVFDLGAYGTGGINTEAFF. This chain links TRBV19 with TRBJ1-1; 12 bases are a match to TRBD1. The CDR3 has 22 residues. V lost 6 bases to trimming and J lost 2 bases; unmatched junction nucleotides: 25. Germline V gives CDR1 LNHDA, CDR2 SQIVND (reference sequence). The full variable domain, with the rest looked up from reference TRBV19 and TRBJ1-1, is DGGITQSPKYLFRKEGQNVTLSCEQNLNHDAMYWYRQDPGQGLRLIYYSQIVNDFQKGDIAEGYSVSREKKESFPLTVTSAQKNPTAFYLCASRVFDLGAYGTGGINTEAFFGQGTRLTVV.

CDR3 DNA: TGTGCCAGCAGCTTATCGGGAGGGCCGACAGATACGCAGTATTTT. Protein: CASSLSGGPTDTQYF. The chain carries TRBV7-6 and TRBJ2-3, with 8 bases that match TRBD2. J was trimmed by 3 bases and V by 2 bases; bases with no gene match: 4. This CDR3 has 15 residues. Germline CDR1 reads SGHVS; CDR2 reads FNYEAQ.

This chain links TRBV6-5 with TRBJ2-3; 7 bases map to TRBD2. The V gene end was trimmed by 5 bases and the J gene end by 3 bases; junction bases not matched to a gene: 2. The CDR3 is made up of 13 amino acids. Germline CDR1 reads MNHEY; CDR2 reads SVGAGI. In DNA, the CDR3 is TGTGCCAGCAGTCGGACTAGTACAGATACGCAGTATTTT. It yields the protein CASSRTSTDTQYF.

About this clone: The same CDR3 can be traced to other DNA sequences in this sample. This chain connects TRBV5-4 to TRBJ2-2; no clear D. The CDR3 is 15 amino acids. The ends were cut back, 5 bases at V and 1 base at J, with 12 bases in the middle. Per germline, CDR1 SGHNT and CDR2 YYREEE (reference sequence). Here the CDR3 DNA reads TGTGCCAGCAGTCCGGGTGGTAAGAACACCGGGGAGCTGTTTTTT. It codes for CASSPGGKNTGELFF.

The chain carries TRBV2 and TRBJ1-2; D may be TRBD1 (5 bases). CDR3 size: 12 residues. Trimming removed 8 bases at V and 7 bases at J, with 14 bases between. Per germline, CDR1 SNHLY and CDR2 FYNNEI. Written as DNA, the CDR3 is TGTGCCAGCCAGAAGGAAAGGGGTGGCTACACCTTC. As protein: CASQKERGGYTF.

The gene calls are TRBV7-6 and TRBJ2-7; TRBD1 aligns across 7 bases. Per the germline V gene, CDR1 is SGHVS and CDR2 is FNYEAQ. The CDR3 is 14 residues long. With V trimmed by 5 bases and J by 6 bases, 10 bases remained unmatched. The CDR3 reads CASSPGDSSSEQYF. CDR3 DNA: TGTGCCAGCAGCCCAGGGGACAGTTCAAGCGAGCAGTACTTC.

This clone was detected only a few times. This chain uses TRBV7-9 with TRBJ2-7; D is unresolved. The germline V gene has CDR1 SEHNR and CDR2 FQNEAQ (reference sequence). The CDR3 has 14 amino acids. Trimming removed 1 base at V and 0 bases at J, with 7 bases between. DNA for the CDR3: TGTGCCAGCAGCTTAGACCAGAACTCCTACGAGCAGTACTTC. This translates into CASSLDQNSYEQYF.

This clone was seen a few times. The CDR3 spells CASILTGDTEAFF. The CDR3 DNA follows: TGTGCCAGCATCCTAACAGGGGACACTGAAGCTTTCTTT. The chain recombines TRBV6-1 with TRBJ1-1, with 7 positions matching TRBD1. V lost 7 bases, J lost 3 bases, and 5 bases stayed unmatched. Germline V gene lookup returns CDR1 MNHNS and CDR2 SASEGT. The CDR3 is made up of 13 amino acids.

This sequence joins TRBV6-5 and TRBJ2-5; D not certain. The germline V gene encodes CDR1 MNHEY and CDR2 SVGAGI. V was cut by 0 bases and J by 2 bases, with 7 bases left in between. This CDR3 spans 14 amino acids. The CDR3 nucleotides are TGTGCCAGCAGTTACTCGACACAGCAAGAGACCCAGTACTTC. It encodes CASSYSTQQETQYF.

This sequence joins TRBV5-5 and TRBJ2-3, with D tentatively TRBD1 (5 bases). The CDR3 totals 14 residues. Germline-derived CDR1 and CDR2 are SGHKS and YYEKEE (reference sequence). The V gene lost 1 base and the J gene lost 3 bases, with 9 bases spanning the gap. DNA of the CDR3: TGTGCCAGCAGCTTGCAGGGTGGGACAGATACGCAGTATTTT. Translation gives CASSLQGGTDTQYF.

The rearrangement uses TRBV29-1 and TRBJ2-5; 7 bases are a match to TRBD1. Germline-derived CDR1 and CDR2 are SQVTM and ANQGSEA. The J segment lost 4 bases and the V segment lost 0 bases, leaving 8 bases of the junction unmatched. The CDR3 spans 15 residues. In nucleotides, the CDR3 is TGCAGCGTTGAAGATCCGCAGGGGGTAAGAGAGACCCAGTACTTC. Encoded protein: CSVEDPQGVRETQYF.

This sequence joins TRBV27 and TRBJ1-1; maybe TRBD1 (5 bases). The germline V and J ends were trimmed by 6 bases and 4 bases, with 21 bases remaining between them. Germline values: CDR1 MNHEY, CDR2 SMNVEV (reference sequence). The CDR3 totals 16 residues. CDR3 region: CASSSPGRRVATEAFF. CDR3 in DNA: TGTGCCAGCAGCTCCCCAGGGCGCAGGGTGGCCACTGAAGCTTTCTTT.

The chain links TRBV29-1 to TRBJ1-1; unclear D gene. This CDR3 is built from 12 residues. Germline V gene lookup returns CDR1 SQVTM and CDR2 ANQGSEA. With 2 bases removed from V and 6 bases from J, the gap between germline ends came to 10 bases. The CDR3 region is CSVEHRSAEAFF. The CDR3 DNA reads TGCAGCGTTGAACACCGAAGCGCTGAAGCTTTCTTT.

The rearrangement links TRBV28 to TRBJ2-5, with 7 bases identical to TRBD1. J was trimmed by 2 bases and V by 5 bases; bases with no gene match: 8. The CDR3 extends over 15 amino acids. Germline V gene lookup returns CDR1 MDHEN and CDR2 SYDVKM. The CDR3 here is CASSLGTARQETQYF. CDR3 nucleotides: TGTGCCAGCAGTCTTGGGACAGCAAGACAAGAGACCCAGTACTTC.

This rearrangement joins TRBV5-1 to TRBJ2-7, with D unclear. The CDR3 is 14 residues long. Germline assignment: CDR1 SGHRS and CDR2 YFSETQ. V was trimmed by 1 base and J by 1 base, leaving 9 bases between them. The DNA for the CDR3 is TGCGCCAGCAGCTTGAGTGGGCAGTCCTACGAGCAGTACTTC. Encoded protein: CASSLSGQSYEQYF.

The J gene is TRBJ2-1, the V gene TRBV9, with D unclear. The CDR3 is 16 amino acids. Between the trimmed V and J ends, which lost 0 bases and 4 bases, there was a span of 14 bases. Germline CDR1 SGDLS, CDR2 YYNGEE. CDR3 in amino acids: CASSVGWAGMYNEQFF. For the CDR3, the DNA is TGTGCCAGCAGCGTAGGCTGGGCCGGAATGTACAATGAGCAGTTCTTC.

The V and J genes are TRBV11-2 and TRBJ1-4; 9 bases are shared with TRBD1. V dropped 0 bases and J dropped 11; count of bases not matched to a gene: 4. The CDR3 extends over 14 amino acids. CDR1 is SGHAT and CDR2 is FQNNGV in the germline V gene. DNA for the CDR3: TGTGCCAGCAGCTTAGATGGGACAGGGCGGAAACTGTTTTTT. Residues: CASSLDGTGRKLFF.

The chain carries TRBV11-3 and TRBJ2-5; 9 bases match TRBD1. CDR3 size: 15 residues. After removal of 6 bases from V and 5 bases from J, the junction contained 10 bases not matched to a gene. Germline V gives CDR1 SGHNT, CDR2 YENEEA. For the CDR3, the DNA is TGTGCCAGCAGGCTGGACAGGGGAGGAGGTGAGACCCAGTACTTC. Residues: CASRLDRGGGETQYF.

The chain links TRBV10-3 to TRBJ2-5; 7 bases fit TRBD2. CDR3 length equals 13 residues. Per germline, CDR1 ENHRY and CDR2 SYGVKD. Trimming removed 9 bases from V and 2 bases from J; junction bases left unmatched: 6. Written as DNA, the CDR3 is TGTGCCATAAAACTAGCGCAACAAGAGACCCAGTACTTC. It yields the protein CAIKLAQQETQYF.

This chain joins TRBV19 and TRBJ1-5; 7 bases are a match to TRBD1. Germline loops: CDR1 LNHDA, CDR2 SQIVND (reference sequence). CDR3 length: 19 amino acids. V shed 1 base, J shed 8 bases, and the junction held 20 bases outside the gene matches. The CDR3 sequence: CASSIVGGGGTPGIKPQHF. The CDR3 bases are TGTGCCAGTAGTATAGTAGGGGGCGGCGGGACACCTGGGATCAAGCCCCAGCATTTT.

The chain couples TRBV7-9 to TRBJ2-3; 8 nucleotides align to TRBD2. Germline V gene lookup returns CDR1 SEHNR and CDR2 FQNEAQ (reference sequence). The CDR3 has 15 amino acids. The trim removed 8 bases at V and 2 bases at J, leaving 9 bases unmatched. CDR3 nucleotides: TGTGCCAGCCTAGGGGCGGGAGGTATCACAGATACGCAGTATTTT. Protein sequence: CASLGAGGITDTQYF.

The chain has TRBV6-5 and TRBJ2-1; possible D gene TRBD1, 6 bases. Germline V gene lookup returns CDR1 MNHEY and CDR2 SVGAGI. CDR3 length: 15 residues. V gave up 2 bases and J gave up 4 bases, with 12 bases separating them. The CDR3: CASSYPGALYNEQFF. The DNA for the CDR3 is TGTGCCAGCAGTTACCCAGGGGCCCTATACAATGAGCAGTTCTTC.